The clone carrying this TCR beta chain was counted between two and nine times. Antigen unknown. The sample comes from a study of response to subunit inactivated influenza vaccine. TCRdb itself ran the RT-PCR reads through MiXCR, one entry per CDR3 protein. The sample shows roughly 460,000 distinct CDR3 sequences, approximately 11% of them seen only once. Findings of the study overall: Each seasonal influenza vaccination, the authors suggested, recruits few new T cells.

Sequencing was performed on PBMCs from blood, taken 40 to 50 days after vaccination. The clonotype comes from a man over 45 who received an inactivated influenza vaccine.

Here the CDR3 reads CASRDSLSSNEQFF. CDR3 in DNA: TGTGCCAGCAGGGACAGTTTATCCAGCAATGAGCAGTTCTTC. V usage is TRBV6-2 or TRBV6-3 and J usage is TRBJ2-1, with a tentative D call TRBD1 (6 bases). Between the trimmed V and J ends, which lost 6 bases and 6 bases, there was a span of 15 bases. The V gene's germline CDR1 is MNHEY and CDR2 SVGEGT. The CDR3 has 14 residues.